What follows are 14 T cell receptor beta chains derived from one specimen sequenced in a study of graft-versus-host responses after intestinal transplantation. Only in-frame clones appear in the TCRdb table, and some are missing; sequencing was by immunoSEQ multiplex PCR. The data show about 60,000 clones, about 89% seen once. Intraepithelial lymphocytes and lamina propria lymphocytes were released through processing of graft tissue. This material consisted of ileum tissue, taken more than 350 days after transplant. The receptors stem from a human patient who received an intestinal transplant, so some T cells may come from the graft donor.

This clone has a single count. Additional DNA sequences in this sample encode the identical CDR3. The CDR3 spells CASSQGNYGYTF. In nucleotides, the CDR3 is TGTGCCAGCAGCCAAGGGAACTATGGCTACACCTTC. The V gene is TRBV4-2, the J gene TRBJ1-2, with D uncertain. The germline V and J ends were trimmed by 1 base and 2 bases, with 2 bases remaining between them. Germline CDR1 LGHNA, CDR2 YNFKEQ. The CDR3 contains 12 residues.

The chain has TRBV10-3 and TRBJ2-1; 11 bases line up with TRBD1. This CDR3 comprises 19 residues. Germline V gene lookup returns CDR1 ENHRY and CDR2 SYGVKD. Germline trimming cut 4 bases from V and 7 bases from J; bases unmatched to any gene: 18. CDR3: CAISVHLLWTGGARNEQFF. For the CDR3, the DNA is TGTGCCATCAGTGTCCACCTCCTATGGACAGGGGGCGCGAGGAATGAGCAGTTCTTC.

The gene calls are TRBV6-1 and TRBJ1-2; TRBD1 aligns across 7 bases. There are 13 residues in the CDR3. Per germline, CDR1 MNHNS and CDR2 SASEGT. V was pared by 5 bases and J by 4 bases, with 4 bases of the junction left unmatched. The CDR3 loop reads CASSFGTAYGYTF. For the CDR3, the DNA is TGTGCCAGCAGTTTCGGGACAGCCTATGGCTACACCTTC.

V is TRBV15 and J is TRBJ2-7; possibly TRBD1 for D (6 bases). Trimming removed 1 base from V and 4 bases from J, with 20 bases in between. Germline CDR1 is LNHNV and CDR2 is YYDKDF (reference sequence). The CDR3 has 17 amino acids. The DNA for the CDR3 is TGTGCCACCAGCAGAGGCTGGGGGCAGGGTTTGCTGTACGAGCAGTACTTC. Residues: CATSRGWGQGLLYEQYF.

The chain links TRBV4-1 to TRBJ1-5; D is unclear. CDR1 and CDR2 from the germline V gene are MGHRA and YSYEKL. Trimming removed 1 base from V and 4 bases from J, with 11 bases in between. CDR3 length equals 15 residues. The CDR3 spells CASSQGLSSNQPQHF. CDR3 nucleotides: TGCGCCAGCAGCCAAGGGTTAAGTTCTAATCAGCCCCAGCATTTT.

The V and J genes are TRBV10-3 and TRBJ1-2, with 7 positions matching TRBD1. From germline, CDR1 is ENHRY and CDR2 SYGVKD. V shed 0 bases, J shed 6 bases, and the junction held 1 base outside the gene matches. This CDR3 has 13 residues. This CDR3 is CAISESQGNGYTF. CDR3 coding DNA: TGTGCCATCAGTGAGTCACAGGGGAATGGCTACACCTTC.

This chain joins TRBV18 and TRBJ2-3; D uncertain. The CDR3 spans 16 residues. In germline, CDR1 is KGHSH, CDR2 LQKENI. The V and J ends lost 3 bases and 2 bases respectively, with 15 bases between them. DNA of the CDR3: TGTGCCAGCTCACCGCAGACTTTATCGAACACAGATACGCAGTATTTT. As protein: CASSPQTLSNTDTQYF.

The rearrangement uses TRBV28 and TRBJ2-7, with a possible D match to TRBD2 (6 bases). Germline values: CDR1 MDHEN, CDR2 SYDVKM. Trimming stripped 7 bases from V and 3 bases from J, with 19 bases between. CDR3 size: 15 residues. For the CDR3, the DNA is TGTGCCAGCATCCCCCCCGGGGGAGCCGGCTACGAGCAGTACTTC. Translated, it gives CASIPPGGAGYEQYF.

The V call is TRBV4-1, the J call TRBJ2-7; the D gene could be TRBD1 or TRBD2 (5 bases each). Deletions cut 4 bases from V and 6 bases from J, with 16 bases between. CDR3 length: 14 amino acids. CDR1 and CDR2 (germline): MGHRA, YSYEKL. CDR3 nucleotide sequence: TGCGCCAGCAGCCCCGGGACGGAAGGGACCGAGCAGTACTTC. Its translation is CASSPGTEGTEQYF.

This sequence joins TRBV2 and TRBJ1-5; D gene ambiguous. V was clipped by 2 bases and J by 0 bases, with 11 bases between them. CDR1 SNHLY and CDR2 FYNNEI come from the germline V gene. This CDR3 has 16 amino acids. This CDR3 reads CASSESEGYSNQPQHF. CDR3 DNA: TGTGCCAGCAGTGAATCGGAGGGCTATAGCAATCAGCCCCAGCATTTT.

V usage is TRBV5-1 and J usage is TRBJ2-7, with D possibly TRBD1 on 6 matching bases. The germline V gene encodes CDR1 SGHRS and CDR2 YFSETQ. The ends were cut back, 0 bases at V and 3 bases at J, with 13 bases in the middle. The CDR3 extends over 15 amino acids. The CDR3: CASSLGTANYYEQYF. CDR3 in DNA: TGCGCCAGCAGCTTGGGGACAGCTAACTACTACGAGCAGTACTTC.

This clone has a single count. This CDR3 reads CASSYLAGENTGELFF. CDR3 DNA sequence: TGTGCCAGCAGTTACTTAGCGGGAGAGAACACCGGGGAGCTGTTTTTT. The V gene is TRBV6-5, the J gene TRBJ2-2; 9 bases are a match to TRBD2. The CDR3 contains 16 residues. Per germline, CDR1 MNHEY and CDR2 SVGAGI. Losses at the gene ends were 1 base for V and 1 base for J; bases not matched to a gene: 1.

The V gene is TRBV6-5, the J gene TRBJ2-7, with 10 bases matching TRBD1. This CDR3 comprises 14 residues. V shed 6 bases and J 3 bases; nucleotides not matched to a gene: 5. CDR1 MNHEY and CDR2 SVGAGI come from the germline V gene. The CDR3, as DNA: TGTGCCAGCAGCCCCGGGACAGGGGACTACGAGCAGTACTTC. Translated: CASSPGTGDYEQYF.

The gene calls are TRBV7-9 and TRBJ1-4; D gene ambiguous. Germline CDR1 reads SEHNR; CDR2 reads FQNEAQ (reference sequence). V was cut by 1 base and J by 0 bases, with 3 bases left in between. The CDR3 loop spans 14 amino acids. The CDR3 here is CASSLVSTNEKLFF. CDR3 in DNA: TGTGCCAGCAGCTTAGTGTCAACTAATGAAAAACTGTTTTTT. The variable domain in full, with the rest retrieved from reference TRBV7-9 and TRBJ1-4, is DTGVSQNPRHKITKRGQNVTFRCDPISEHNRLYWYRQTLGQGPEFLTYFQNEAQLEKSRLLSDRFSAERPKGSFSTLEIQRTEQGDSAMYLCASSLVSTNEKLFFGSGTQLSVL.